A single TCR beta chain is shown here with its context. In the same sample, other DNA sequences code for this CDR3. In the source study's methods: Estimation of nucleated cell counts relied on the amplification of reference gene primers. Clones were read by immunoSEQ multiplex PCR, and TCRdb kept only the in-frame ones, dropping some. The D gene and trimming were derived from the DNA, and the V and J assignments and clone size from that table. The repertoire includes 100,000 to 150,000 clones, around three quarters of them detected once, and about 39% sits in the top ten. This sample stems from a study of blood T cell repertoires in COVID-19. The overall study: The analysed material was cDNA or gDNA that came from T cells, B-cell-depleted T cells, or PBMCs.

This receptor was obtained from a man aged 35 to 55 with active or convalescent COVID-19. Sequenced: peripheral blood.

CDR3 in DNA: TGTGCCACCAGTGACTCCCGGGACAGCGAAAAACTGTTTTTT. Protein: CATSDSRDSEKLFF. J is TRBJ1-4 and V is TRBV24-1, with 7 bases fitting TRBD1. The junction had 6 bases not matched to a gene; V was cut back by 4 bases and J by 8 bases. The CDR3 consists of 14 residues. Per germline, CDR1 KGHDR and CDR2 SFDVKD.